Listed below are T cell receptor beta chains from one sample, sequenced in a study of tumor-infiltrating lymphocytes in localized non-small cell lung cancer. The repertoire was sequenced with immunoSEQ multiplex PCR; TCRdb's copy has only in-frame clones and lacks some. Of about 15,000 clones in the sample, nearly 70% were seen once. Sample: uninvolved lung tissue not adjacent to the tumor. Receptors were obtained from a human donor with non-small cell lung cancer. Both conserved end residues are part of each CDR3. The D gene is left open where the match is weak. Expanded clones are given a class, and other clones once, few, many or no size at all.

cdr3_aa: CASSARDIGSGELFF
cdr3_nt: TGTGCCAGCAGCGCGAGGGACATTGGGTCCGGGGAGCTGTTTTTT
v_call: TRBV9
d_call: -
clone_size: -
j_call: TRBJ2-2

cdr3_aa: CASSIGVPDRGGEKLFF
cdr3_nt: TGTGCCAGTAGTATAGGGGTTCCGGACAGGGGGGGAGAAAAACTGTTTTTT
v_call: TRBV19
d_call: TRBD1
clone_size: -
j_call: TRBJ1-4

cdr3_aa: CASSWSPGHKSTDTQYF
cdr3_nt: TGCGCCAGCAGCTGGAGTCCGGGACACAAAAGCACAGATACGCAGTATTTT
v_call: TRBV5-1
d_call: -
clone_size: few
j_call: TRBJ2-3

cdr3_aa: CSAADSMNTEAFF
cdr3_nt: TGCAGCGCTGCGGACAGCATGAACACTGAAGCTTTCTTT
v_call: TRBV29-1
d_call: -
clone_size: -
j_call: TRBJ1-1

cdr3_aa: CAWSVGQGPSQPQHF
cdr3_nt: TGTGCCTGGAGTGTAGGACAGGGCCCGAGCCAGCCCCAGCATTTT
v_call: TRBV30
d_call: TRBD1
clone_size: -
j_call: TRBJ1-5

cdr3_aa: CASSSLRSSTEAFF
cdr3_nt: TGTGCCAGCAGCTCCCTCCGGTCGTCCACTGAAGCTTTCTTT
v_call: TRBV7-6
d_call: -
clone_size: few
j_call: TRBJ1-1

cdr3_aa: CASSGGGNQPQHF
cdr3_nt: TGTGCCAGCAGTGGGGGAGGGAATCAGCCCCAGCATTTT
v_call: TRBV6-6
d_call: -
clone_size: -
j_call: TRBJ1-5

cdr3_aa: CASSPQDFGGYTF
cdr3_nt: TGTGCCAGCAGCCCCCAGGATTTTGGTGGCTACACCTTC
v_call: TRBV14
d_call: -
clone_size: -
j_call: TRBJ1-2

cdr3_aa: CASSATGGNTEAFF
cdr3_nt: TGTGCCAGTAGTGCGACAGGGGGTAACACTGAAGCTTTCTTT
v_call: TRBV19
d_call: TRBD1
clone_size: -
j_call: TRBJ1-1

cdr3_aa: CAWSVQFRYTF
cdr3_nt: TGTGCCTGGAGTGTTCAGTTCCGCTACACCTTC
v_call: TRBV30
d_call: -
clone_size: -
j_call: TRBJ1-2

cdr3_aa: CASSQVNSNYGYTF
cdr3_nt: TGTGCCAGCAGCCAAGTCAACAGTAACTATGGCTACACCTTC
v_call: TRBV14
d_call: -
clone_size: -
j_call: TRBJ1-2

cdr3_aa: CAISGTGSHEQYF
cdr3_nt: TGTGCCATCAGTGGGACAGGGTCCCACGAGCAGTACTTC
v_call: TRBV10-3
d_call: TRBD1
clone_size: once
j_call: TRBJ2-7

cdr3_aa: CASSLGRFSSEAFF
cdr3_nt: TGTGCCAGCAGCTTAGGGCGTTTCTCCTCTGAAGCTTTCTTT
v_call: TRBV7-9
d_call: -
clone_size: -
j_call: TRBJ1-1

cdr3_aa: CASSGIGLAAQYF
cdr3_nt: TGTGCCAGTAGTGGTATAGGATTAGCGGCGCAGTATTTT
v_call: TRBV19
d_call: -
clone_size: few
j_call: TRBJ2-3

cdr3_aa: CASRDRATDTQYF
cdr3_nt: TGTGCCAGCCGGGACAGGGCCACAGATACGCAGTATTTT
v_call: TRBV19
d_call: TRBD1
clone_size: -
j_call: TRBJ2-3

cdr3_aa: CAWSVRAGDYGYTF
cdr3_nt: TGTGCCTGGAGTGTACGAGCAGGGGACTATGGCTACACCTTC
v_call: TRBV30
d_call: -
clone_size: -
j_call: TRBJ1-2

cdr3_aa: CAWSSSPYEQYF
cdr3_nt: TGTGCCTGGAGCTCTTCTCCCTACGAGCAGTACTTC
v_call: TRBV30
d_call: -
clone_size: -
j_call: TRBJ2-7

cdr3_aa: CASSLVLNGEQFF
cdr3_nt: TGTGCCAGCAGCTTAGTTCTGAATGGTGAGCAGTTCTTC
v_call: TRBV7-2
d_call: -
clone_size: -
j_call: TRBJ2-1

cdr3_aa: CASSVKGGVEKLFF
cdr3_nt: TGTGCCAGCAGCGTAAAGGGGGGTGTAGAAAAACTGTTTTTT
v_call: TRBV7-2
d_call: -
clone_size: -
j_call: TRBJ1-4

cdr3_aa: CASSFGDGNTIYF
cdr3_nt: TGTGCCAGCAGCTTTGGGGATGGAAACACCATATATTTT
v_call: TRBV7-2
d_call: -
clone_size: -
j_call: TRBJ1-3